This passage covers 24 T cell receptor beta chains from one sample sequenced in a study of blood T cell repertoires in COVID-19. Generated by immunoSEQ multiplex PCR, the TCRdb table keeps only in-frame clones and is missing some. This sample carries 200,000 to 300,000 clones, 82% of them seen once, and the ten largest clones take around 2%. The material sequenced was peripheral blood. The receptors come from an elderly woman with acute or convalescent COVID-19.

The chain employs TRBV19 and TRBJ1-5; D is unresolved. V gave up 6 bases and J gave up 3 bases, with 12 bases separating them. The CDR3 extends over 14 amino acids. Germline CDR1 and CDR2: LNHDA and SQIVND (reference sequence). The CDR3 sequence is CASRYRELNQPQHF. CDR3 DNA: TGTGCCAGTAGATACCGGGAACTCAATCAGCCCCAGCATTTT.

The chain carries TRBV3-1 (or the pseudogene TRBV3-2) and TRBJ1-3, with 7 nucleotides matching TRBD1. CDR1 and CDR2 from the germline V gene are LGHDT and YNNKEL (reference sequence). V was clipped by 4 bases and J by 7 bases; unmatched bases: 4. CDR3 length equals 13 residues. CDR3: CASSLDRANTIYF. CDR3 nucleotide sequence: TGTGCCAGCAGCCTCGACAGGGCGAACACCATATATTTT.

The J gene is TRBJ1-5, the V gene TRBV6-5, with D possibly TRBD1 on 6 matching bases. The V end was cut by 7 bases, the J end by 4 bases, with 14 bases between. The CDR3 sequence is 14 residues long. Germline V gives CDR1 MNHEY, CDR2 SVGAGI. For the CDR3, the DNA is TGTGCCAGCACCGGACAGCTACTTAATCAGCCCCAGCATTTT. Protein: CASTGQLLNQPQHF.

This chain uses TRBV29-1 with TRBJ2-7; 9 nucleotides agree with TRBD2. The trim removed 4 bases at V and 0 bases at J, leaving 7 bases unmatched. The CDR3 consists of 15 residues. Germline-derived CDR1 and CDR2 are SQVTM and ANQGSEA. The CDR3 region has the DNA TGCAGCGTTGCAGCGGGAGGAATAGGCTCCTACGAGCAGTACTTC. It yields the protein CSVAAGGIGSYEQYF.

The chain links TRBV6-2 or TRBV6-3 to TRBJ2-1; 10 nucleotides agree with TRBD2. The V and J ends lost 5 bases and 1 base, in that order; junction bases with no gene match: 5. There are 16 residues in the CDR3. Germline lookup yields CDR1 MNHEY and CDR2 SVGEGT. The DNA of the CDR3 is TGTGCCAGCAGTGACCCGGGACTAGCGTCCTACAATGAGCAGTTCTTC. The encoded protein is CASSDPGLASYNEQFF.

For the CDR3, the DNA is TGTGCCTGGACCCAGGGATTAAGATCCCAAGAGACCCAGTACTTC. The encoded protein is CAWTQGLRSQETQYF. V is TRBV30 and J is TRBJ2-5; TRBD1 is a possible D gene (5 bases). Trimming shortened V by 4 bases and J by 1 base, and 16 bases separated the two germline ends. This CDR3 is 15 amino acids long. Germline V lookup: CDR1 GTSNPN, CDR2 SVGIG (reference sequence). Drawing the rest from reference TRBV30 and TRBJ2-5, the complete variable domain is SQTIHQWPATLVQPVGSPLSLECTVEGTSNPNLYWYRQAAGRGLQLLFYSVGIGQISSEVPQNLSASRPQDRQFILSSKKLLLSDSGFYLCAWTQGLRSQETQYFGPGTRLLVL.

This clone was counted a few times. The genes are TRBV5-1 and TRBJ1-6; D perhaps matches TRBD1 (5 bases). The CDR3 has 15 residues. Germline V lookup: CDR1 SGHRS, CDR2 YFSETQ. Trimming shortened V by 5 bases and J by 5 bases, and 14 bases separated the two germline ends. CDR3 bases: TGCGCCAGCAGTCGACAGCGACCGGATAATTCACCCCTCCACTTT. This encodes CASSRQRPDNSPLHF.

This clone came up a few times. The chain employs TRBV10-3 and TRBJ2-1, with D tentatively TRBD1 (5 bases). The CDR3 is 14 residues long. Trimming pared 2 bases from V and 5 bases from J, leaving 10 bases between. Germline V gene lookup returns CDR1 ENHRY and CDR2 SYGVKD. DNA of the CDR3: TGTGCCATCAGTGAGACGACAGAAAACAATGAGCAGTTCTTC. Amino acid sequence: CAISETTENNEQFF.

This chain joins TRBV3-1 (or the pseudogene TRBV3-2) and TRBJ2-3, with 10 bases fitting TRBD2. CDR1 LGHDT and CDR2 YNNKEL come from the germline V gene (reference sequence). The CDR3 covers 13 residues. J was trimmed by 2 bases and V by 8 bases; bases with no gene match: 1. The CDR3 coding sequence is TGTGCCAGCGGACTAGCGGACACAGATACGCAGTATTTT. Translating gives CASGLADTDTQYF.

The CDR3 nucleotides are TGTGCCAGCAGCCCTCCCGCCGGGGATACGCAGTATTTT. It specifies CASSPPAGDTQYF. The chain uses TRBV5-4 and TRBJ2-3; D is uncertain. The CDR3 is 13 residues long. Germline loops: CDR1 SGHNT, CDR2 YYREEE (reference sequence). V was pared by 4 bases and J by 6 bases, with 12 bases between.

The chain uses TRBV2 and TRBJ2-2; 8 positions match TRBD2. CDR1 is SNHLY, CDR2 FYNNEI, per germline. J lost 4 bases, V lost 6 bases, and 7 bases had no gene match. This CDR3 has 15 amino acids. The CDR3 sequence: CASSLFREGTGELFF. The DNA for the CDR3 is TGTGCCAGCAGCCTGTTCCGGGAGGGCACCGGGGAGCTGTTTTTT.

This sequence joins TRBV7-3 and TRBJ2-3, with D possibly being TRBD2 (5 bases). This CDR3 is built from 16 residues. The germline V gene has CDR1 SGHTA and CDR2 FQGTGA. The V and J ends lost 5 bases and 0 bases respectively, with 15 bases between them. CDR3 DNA sequence: TGTGCCAGCAGCCCGGGATGGACTGGAAGCACAGATACGCAGTATTTT. Its protein product is CASSPGWTGSTDTQYF.

The chain couples TRBV11-2 to TRBJ1-5; 11 positions match TRBD1. The CDR3 has 14 amino acids. The germline V gene has CDR1 SGHAT and CDR2 FQNNGV. Losses at the gene ends were 5 bases for V and 6 bases for J; bases not matched to a gene: 3. The CDR3 sequence: CASSMDRGLQPQHF. CDR3 sequence (DNA): TGTGCCAGCAGCATGGACAGGGGGCTTCAGCCCCAGCATTTT.

V and J are TRBV7-2 and TRBJ1-3; D gene ambiguous. CDR1 and CDR2 from the germline V gene are SGHTA and FQGNSA. CDR3 length equals 12 residues. Trimming left V 5 bases short and J 7 bases short, with 9 bases between. This CDR3 reads CASSEQSNTIYF. The CDR3 DNA sequence: TGTGCCAGCAGCGAACAGAGTAACACCATATATTTT.

The J gene is TRBJ1-4, the V gene TRBV5-1; D unclear. CDR3 length: 15 amino acids. V lost 4 bases and J lost 5, with 15 bases in between. Germline lookup yields CDR1 SGHRS and CDR2 YFSETQ. CDR3 sequence: CASSVGRGQNEKLFF. CDR3 coding DNA: TGCGCCAGCAGCGTTGGCCGTGGGCAGAATGAAAAACTGTTTTTT.

A single count supports this clone. The rearrangement joins TRBV6-6 to TRBJ2-5, with 10 bases fitting TRBD2. The CDR3 contains 17 residues. Germline lookup yields CDR1 MNHNY and CDR2 SVGAGI (reference sequence). Losses at the gene ends were 5 bases for V and 4 bases for J; bases not matched to a gene: 13. In nucleotides, the CDR3 is TGTGCCAGCAGTCGGGGGGGGCTAGCGGGAGCAGGAGAGACCCAGTACTTC. Translated: CASSRGGLAGAGETQYF.

CDR3 nucleotide sequence: TGTGCCAGCAGCTTGGGGGCCCAGAGAAACAATGAGCAGTTCTTC. Encoded protein: CASSLGAQRNNEQFF. The V gene is TRBV5-4, the J gene TRBJ2-1, with D hard to call. V lost 0 bases and J 5 bases, leaving 12 bases between the germline ends. CDR1 is SGHNT and CDR2 is YYREEE in the germline V gene (reference sequence). The CDR3 is 15 amino acids. The full variable domain, completed using reference TRBV5-4 and TRBJ2-1, is ETGVTQSPTHLIKTRGQQVTLRCSSQSGHNTVSWYQQALGQGPQFIFQYYREEENGRGNFPPRFSGLQFPNYSSELNVNALELDDSALYLCASSLGAQRNNEQFFGPGTRLTVL.

The CDR3 coding sequence is TGTGCCAGCAGCTTAGGGAATAGCATTAATGAGCAGTTCTTC. Its translation: CASSLGNSINEQFF. The V and J genes are TRBV7-8 and TRBJ2-1; unclear D gene. V lost 1 base to trimming and J lost 7 bases, with 11 bases between them. CDR1 is SGHVS and CDR2 is FQNEAQ in the germline V gene. This CDR3 region has 14 residues.

The chain joins TRBV11-2 to TRBJ2-7, with TRBD2 matching 10 bases. V was pared by 5 bases and J by 3 bases, with 10 bases of the junction left unmatched. Germline V gives CDR1 SGHAT, CDR2 FQNNGV. CDR3 length: 16 residues. DNA for the CDR3: TGTGCCAGCAGCCGAGTGGGGACTAGCGCGAACTACGAGCAGTACTTC. As protein: CASSRVGTSANYEQYF.

The CDR3: CASSYDLRTDIWGQSNQPQHF. In DNA, the CDR3 is TGTGCCAGCAGTTACGACCTAAGAACGGACATCTGGGGGCAAAGCAATCAGCCCCAGCATTTT. The chain couples TRBV6-2 or TRBV6-3 to TRBJ1-5, with a weak D call TRBD1 (6 bases). Per germline, CDR1 MNHEY and CDR2 SVGEGT. Trimming left V 2 bases short and J 1 base short, with 27 bases between. The CDR3 covers 21 residues.

The V gene is TRBV6-5, the J gene TRBJ2-1, with TRBD2 identical over 8 bases. Germline V lookup: CDR1 MNHEY, CDR2 SVGAGI. CDR3 size: 12 residues. The V segment lost 4 bases and the J segment 12 bases; nucleotides outside the gene matches: 5. CDR3 amino acids: CASSSGLAGQFF. In DNA, the CDR3 is TGTGCCAGCAGTTCCGGACTAGCAGGGCAGTTCTTC.

This clone was counted only a few times. The chain uses TRBV6-5 and TRBJ2-1; 7 nucleotides line up with TRBD2. Germline values: CDR1 MNHEY, CDR2 SVGAGI. Unmatched junction bases numbered 7, after V lost 5 bases and J lost 3 bases. The CDR3 length is 15 residues. The CDR3 sequence is CASSRSGLLYNEQFF. In DNA form, the CDR3 reads TGTGCCAGCAGTAGATCGGGACTACTCTACAATGAGCAGTTCTTC.

The gene calls are TRBV2 and TRBJ2-2; TRBD1 is a possible D gene (5 bases). Germline lookup yields CDR1 SNHLY and CDR2 FYNNEI. V was trimmed by 6 bases and J by 6 bases, leaving 20 bases between them. This CDR3 is built from 16 residues. CDR3 coding DNA: TGTGCCAGCAGAGCCCCCGCCGGACAAAGCCCCGGGGAGCTGTTTTTT. Amino acid sequence: CASRAPAGQSPGELFF.

V gene TRBV7-6 combines with J gene TRBJ2-3; 8 positions agree with TRBD2. The CDR3 consists of 15 residues. The V gene's germline CDR1 is SGHVS and CDR2 FNYEAQ. V shed 1 base, J shed 7 bases, and the junction held 7 bases outside the gene matches. The CDR3 spells CASSLGGGLANTQYF. The CDR3 coding sequence is TGTGCCAGCAGCTTAGGGGGCGGACTAGCTAATACGCAGTATTTT.